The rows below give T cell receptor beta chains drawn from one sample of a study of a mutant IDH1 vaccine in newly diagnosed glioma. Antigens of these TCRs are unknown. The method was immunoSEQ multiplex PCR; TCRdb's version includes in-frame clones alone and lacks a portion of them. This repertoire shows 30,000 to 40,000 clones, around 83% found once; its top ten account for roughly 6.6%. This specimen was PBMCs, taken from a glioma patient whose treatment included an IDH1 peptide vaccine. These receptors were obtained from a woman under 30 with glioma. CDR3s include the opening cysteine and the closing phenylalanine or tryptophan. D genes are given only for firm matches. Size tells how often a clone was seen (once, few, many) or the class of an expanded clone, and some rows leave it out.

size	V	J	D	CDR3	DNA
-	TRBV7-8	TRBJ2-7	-	CASSDRPSMNYEQYF	TGTGCCAGCAGCGATAGGCCCTCTATGAACTACGAGCAGTACTTC
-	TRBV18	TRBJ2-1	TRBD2	CASSEASLAGINEQFF	TGTGCCAGCTCAGAAGCGTCACTAGCGGGGATAAATGAGCAGTTCTTC
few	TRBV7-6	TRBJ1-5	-	CASSLARGDSNQPQHF	TGTGCCAGCAGCTTAGCGAGGGGGGACAGCAATCAGCCCCAGCATTTT
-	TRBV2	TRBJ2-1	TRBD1	CASSAQGASYNEQFF	TGTGCCAGCAGTGCCCAGGGGGCATCCTACAATGAGCAGTTCTTC
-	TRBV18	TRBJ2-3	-	CASSFSYSDSRTQYF	TGTGCCAGCTCATTCTCCTATTCGGATAGTCGTACGCAGTATTTT
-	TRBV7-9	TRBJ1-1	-	CASSLVGVNTEAFF	TGTGCCAGCAGCTTAGTAGGGGTAAACACTGAAGCTTTCTTT
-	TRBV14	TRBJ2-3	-	CASSQDLGKMATDTQYF	TGTGCCAGCAGCCAAGATCTCGGGAAAATGGCCACAGATACGCAGTATTTT
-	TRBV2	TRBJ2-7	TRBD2	CASTTGLAGAAQYF	TGTGCCAGCACTACGGGACTAGCGGGGGCCGCGCAGTACTTC
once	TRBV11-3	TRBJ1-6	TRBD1	CASSPRDREGPLHF	TGTGCCAGCAGCCCTCGGGACAGGGAAGGACCCCTCCACTTT
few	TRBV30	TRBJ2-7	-	CAWSVTGSYEQYF	TGTGCCTGGAGTGTGACAGGATCCTACGAGCAGTACTTC
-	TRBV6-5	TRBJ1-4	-	CASSRGTSEKLFF	TGTGCCAGCAGTCGTGGGACCTCTGAAAAACTGTTTTTT
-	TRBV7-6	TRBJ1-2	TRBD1	CASSLGGGVDGYTF	TGTGCCAGCAGCTTAGGAGGGGGCGTGGATGGCTACACCTTC
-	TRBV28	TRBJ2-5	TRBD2	CASSFEREDVETQYF	TGTGCCAGCAGTTTCGAGCGGGAGGATGTAGAGACCCAGTACTTC
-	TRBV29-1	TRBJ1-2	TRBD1	CSADTGTGRLMGYTF	TGCAGCGCTGATACAGGGACAGGGCGTCTGATGGGCTACACCTTC
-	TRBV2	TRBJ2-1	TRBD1	CASIVGQGINEQFF	TGTGCCAGCATAGTCGGACAGGGAATCAATGAGCAGTTCTTC
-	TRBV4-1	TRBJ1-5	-	CASSQGVKVSGNQPQHF	TGCGCCAGCAGCCAAGGGGTGAAGGTGTCGGGCAATCAGCCCCAGCATTTT
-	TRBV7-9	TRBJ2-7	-	CASSLIAREQYF	TGTGCCAGCAGCTTAATTGCGAGGGAGCAGTACTTC
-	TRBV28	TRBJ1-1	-	CASSRGHSNTEAFF	TGTGCCAGCAGTCGGGGACATTCGAACACTGAAGCTTTCTTT
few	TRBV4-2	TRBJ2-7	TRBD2	CASSQYKPAGTSYEQYF	TGTGCCAGCAGCCAGTATAAGCCAGCGGGGACCTCCTACGAGCAGTACTTC
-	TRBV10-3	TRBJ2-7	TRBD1	CAIRKPGQGSYEQYF	TGTGCCATCAGAAAACCGGGACAGGGGTCCTACGAGCAGTACTTC
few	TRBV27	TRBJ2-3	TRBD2	CASSRLAGKRYTQYF	TGTGCCAGCAGTCGACTAGCGGGAAAGCGATATACGCAGTATTTT
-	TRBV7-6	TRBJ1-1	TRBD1	CASSLIRGYTEAFF	TGTGCCAGCAGCTTAATCAGGGGGTACACTGAAGCTTTCTTT
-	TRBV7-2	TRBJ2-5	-	CASSGGAGGETQYF	TGTGCCAGCAGCGGGGGGGCAGGTGGAGAGACCCAGTACTTC
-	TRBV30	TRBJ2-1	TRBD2	CAWSGLAGGLIHEQFF	TGTGCCTGGAGTGGACTAGCGGGGGGGCTAATCCATGAGCAGTTCTTC
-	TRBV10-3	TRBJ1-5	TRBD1	CAISEFSRGSNQPQHF	TGTGCCATCAGTGAGTTTTCCAGGGGGTCCAATCAGCCCCAGCATTTT
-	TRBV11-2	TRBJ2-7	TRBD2	CASSSTSGRAYEQYF	TGTGCCAGCAGCTCGACTAGCGGGAGGGCCTACGAGCAGTACTTC
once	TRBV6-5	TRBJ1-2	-	CASSSTANYGYTF	TGTGCCAGCAGTTCGACGGCTAACTATGGCTACACCTTC
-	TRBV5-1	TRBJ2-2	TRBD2	CASSLAYGLAGGPGELFF	TGCGCCAGCAGCTTGGCCTATGGACTAGCGGGGGGGCCCGGGGAGCTGTTTTTT
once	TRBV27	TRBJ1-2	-	CASSTGPGGGYTF	TGTGCCAGCAGTACAGGGCCAGGTGGTGGCTACACCTTC
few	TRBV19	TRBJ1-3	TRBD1	CASSMAAGGRDTIYF	TGTGCCAGTAGTATGGCGGCAGGGGGAAGAGACACCATATATTTT
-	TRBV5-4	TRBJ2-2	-	CASSPVGGRGTGELFF	TGTGCCAGCAGCCCGGTGGGGGGGCGAGGCACCGGGGAGCTGTTTTTT
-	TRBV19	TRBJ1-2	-	CASSIGSFRTWGYTF	TGTGCCAGTAGTATAGGAAGTTTTCGAACCTGGGGCTACACCTTC
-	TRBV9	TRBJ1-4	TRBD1	CASSVRQGSSGEKLFF	TGTGCCAGCAGCGTGAGACAGGGATCATCGGGAGAAAAACTGTTTTTT
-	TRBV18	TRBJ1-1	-	CASSPPRRGGTEAFF	TGTGCCAGCTCACCACCGCGGAGGGGAGGCACTGAAGCTTTCTTT
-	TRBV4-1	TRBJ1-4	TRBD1	CASRPMTGQGVNEKLFF	TGCGCCAGCAGACCAATGACAGGACAGGGGGTCAATGAAAAACTGTTTTTT
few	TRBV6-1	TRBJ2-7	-	CASSEFDPSPYEQYF	TGTGCCAGCAGTGAATTCGACCCCTCCCCATACGAGCAGTACTTC
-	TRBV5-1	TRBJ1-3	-	CASSLTPQWTASGNTIYF	TGCGCCAGCAGCTTGACCCCGCAATGGACAGCCTCTGGAAACACCATATATTTT
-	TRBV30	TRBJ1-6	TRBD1	CASDRVGSPLHF	TGTGCCTCCGACAGGGTTGGCTCACCCCTCCACTTT
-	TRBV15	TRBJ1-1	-	CATSRDLRPEAFF	TGTGCCACCAGCAGAGATCTGAGGCCTGAAGCTTTCTTT
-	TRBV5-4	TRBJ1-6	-	CASSLGLNSPLHF	TGTGCCAGCAGTTTGGGGCTTAATTCACCCCTCCACTTT
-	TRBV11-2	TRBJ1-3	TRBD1	CASSSQGPGNTIYF	TGTGCCAGCAGCTCACAGGGGCCCGGAAACACCATATATTTT
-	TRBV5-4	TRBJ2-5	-	CASSSLLETQYF	TGTGCCAGCAGCTCCCTACTAGAGACCCAGTACTTC
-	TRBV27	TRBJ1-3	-	CASSLAAGNTIYF	TGTGCCAGCAGTCTCGCCGCTGGAAACACCATATATTTT
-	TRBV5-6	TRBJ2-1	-	CASRGRGLGNEQFF	TGTGCCAGCCGAGGGCGGGGGCTAGGCAATGAGCAGTTCTTC
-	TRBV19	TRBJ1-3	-	CATISDIYSDSRAGNTIYF	TGTGCCACCATTTCCGACATTTACAGCGACAGTAGGGCTGGAAACACCATATATTTT
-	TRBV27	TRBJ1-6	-	CASSSRSRQDNSPLHF	TGTGCCAGCAGTTCCCGATCGCGACAGGATAATTCACCCCTCCACTTT
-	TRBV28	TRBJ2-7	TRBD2	CASSYQRAGGGYEQYF	TGTGCCAGCAGTTATCAGAGAGCGGGAGGGGGCTACGAGCAGTACTTC
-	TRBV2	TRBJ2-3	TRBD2	CASSGPLAGGPGNTDTQYF	TGTGCCAGCAGTGGACCACTAGCGGGGGGCCCGGGAAACACAGATACGCAGTATTTT
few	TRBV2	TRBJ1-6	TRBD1	CASARRQGDNSPLHF	TGTGCCAGCGCCAGAAGACAGGGTGATAATTCACCCCTCCACTTT
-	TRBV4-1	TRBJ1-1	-	CASSQVRIPANTEAFF	TGCGCCAGCAGCCAAGTACGAATACCAGCGAACACTGAAGCTTTCTTT
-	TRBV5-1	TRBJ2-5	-	CASSLAVLETQYF	TGCGCCAGCAGCTTGGCCGTTTTGGAGACCCAGTACTTC
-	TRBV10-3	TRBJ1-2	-	CAISAERNYGYTF	TGTGCCATCAGCGCAGAGAGAAACTATGGCTACACCTTC
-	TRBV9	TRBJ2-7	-	CASSVTDSYEQYF	TGTGCCAGCAGCGTAACGGACTCCTACGAGCAGTACTTC
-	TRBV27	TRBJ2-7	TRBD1	CASRTATGGSYEQYF	TGTGCCAGCAGAACAGCGACAGGGGGCTCGTACGAGCAGTACTTC
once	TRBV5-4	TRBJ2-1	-	CASSWGPLGADEQFF	TGTGCCAGCAGCTGGGGCCCCCTGGGGGCGGATGAGCAGTTCTTC
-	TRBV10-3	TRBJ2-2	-	CAISEGTGLNTGELFF	TGTGCCATCAGTGAAGGTACGGGGCTTAACACCGGGGAGCTGTTTTTT
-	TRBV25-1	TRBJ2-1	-	CASSEGFRHNEQFF	TGTGCCAGCAGTGAAGGTTTCAGGCACAATGAGCAGTTCTTC
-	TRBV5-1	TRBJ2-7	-	CASSRVQGTGANEQYF	TGCGCCAGCAGCCGAGTCCAGGGGACGGGGGCCAACGAGCAGTACTTC
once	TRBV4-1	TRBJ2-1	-	CASSQATRSSSYNEQFF	TGCGCCAGCAGCCAGGCCACAAGATCGAGCTCCTACAATGAGCAGTTCTTC